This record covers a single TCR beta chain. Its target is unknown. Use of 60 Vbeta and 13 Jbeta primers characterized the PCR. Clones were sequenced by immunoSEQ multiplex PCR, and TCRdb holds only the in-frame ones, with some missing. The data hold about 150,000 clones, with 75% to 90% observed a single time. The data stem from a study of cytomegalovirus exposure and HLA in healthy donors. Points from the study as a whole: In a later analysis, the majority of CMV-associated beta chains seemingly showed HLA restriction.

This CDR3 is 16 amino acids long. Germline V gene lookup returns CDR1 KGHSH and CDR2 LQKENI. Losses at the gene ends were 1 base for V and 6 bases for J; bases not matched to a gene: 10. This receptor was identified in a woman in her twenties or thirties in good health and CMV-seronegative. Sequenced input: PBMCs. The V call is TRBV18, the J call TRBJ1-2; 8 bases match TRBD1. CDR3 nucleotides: TGTGCCAGCTCACCACAACCCGGGACAGGTGGAAATGGCTACACCTTC. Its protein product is CASSPQPGTGGNGYTF.